Each of the 9 T cell receptor beta chains below was sequenced from the same sample in a study of graft-versus-host responses after intestinal transplantation. Some clones are missing from TCRdb's copy, which holds only in-frame ones; the method was immunoSEQ multiplex PCR. The sample has about 120,000 clones, 85% to 95% seen once. These receptors have no identified antigens. Sample: unstimulated CD8+ T cells sorted from spleen or lymph node cells, taken before transplant. Every receptor here comes from a human donor who was the organ donor for an intestinal transplant.

The chain employs TRBV11-2 and TRBJ2-7; maybe TRBD2 (5 bases). Germline CDR1 reads SGHAT; CDR2 reads FQNNGV. V lost 3 bases, J lost 3 bases, and 12 bases lay in between. The CDR3 is 14 amino acids. The chain's CDR3 is CASSLPTSFYEQYF. The CDR3 DNA follows: TGTGCCAGCAGCTTGCCCACTAGTTTCTACGAGCAGTACTTC.

The rearrangement uses TRBV23-1 and TRBJ1-4; D possibly corresponds to TRBD1 (6 bases). TRBV23-1 is reported as an ORF; its role is uncertain. Trimming took 2 bases from V and 3 from J, leaving 25 bases between them. CDR3 length: 20 residues. CDR3 nucleotide sequence: TGCGCCAGCAGTCAACCCAATTCCTCCGCAGGGGCCGATCCTAATGAAAAACTGTTTTTT. Its protein product is CASSQPNSSAGADPNEKLFF.

This chain joins TRBV11-2 and TRBJ2-1, with D tentatively TRBD2 (6 bases). This CDR3 has 15 amino acids. V lost 4 bases and J 9 bases, leaving 19 bases between the germline ends. Germline-derived CDR1 and CDR2 are SGHAT and FQNNGV. The CDR3 DNA is TGTGCCAGCAGCTCCAGTGGGAGGCGATTGGGTGAGCAGTTCTTC. It codes for CASSSSGRRLGEQFF.

The chain uses TRBV30 and TRBJ1-3; no clear D. Trimming cost V 0 bases and J 0 bases, with 12 bases left between them. The CDR3 length is 16 residues. Germline values: CDR1 GTSNPN, CDR2 SVGIG (reference sequence). In DNA form, the CDR3 reads TGTGCCTGGAGTGTACTCCCCTCTCACTCTGGAAACACCATATATTTT. Translation: CAWSVLPSHSGNTIYF.

This chain uses TRBV4-1 with TRBJ2-1; D perhaps matches TRBD1 (6 bases). There are 15 residues in the CDR3. CDR1 MGHRA and CDR2 YSYEKL come from the germline V gene. The V end was cut by 1 base, the J end by 8 bases, with 15 bases between. The CDR3 loop reads CASSQARPAGDEQFF. CDR3 coding DNA: TGCGCCAGCAGCCAAGCCCGCCCGGCAGGGGATGAGCAGTTCTTC.

This sequence joins TRBV2 and TRBJ2-7; no reliable D call. CDR1 is SNHLY, CDR2 FYNNEI, per germline. The CDR3 length is 12 residues. Trimming pared 3 bases from V and 3 bases from J, leaving 6 bases between. In DNA, the CDR3 is TGTGCCAGCAGTGATAGGGACTACGAGCAGTACTTC. It translates to CASSDRDYEQYF. Supplemented by reference TRBV2 and TRBJ2-7, the full variable domain reads EPEVTQTPSHQVTQMGQEVILRCVPISNHLYFYWYRQILGQKVEFLVSFYNNEISEKSEIFDDQFSVERPDGSNFTLKIRSTKLEDSAMYFCASSDRDYEQYFGPGTRLTVT.

V gene TRBV28 combines with J gene TRBJ2-3; TRBD2 aligns across 7 bases. The germline V gene has CDR1 MDHEN and CDR2 SYDVKM. Trimming at V came to 2 bases and at J to 1 base, leaving 12 bases not matched to a gene. The CDR3 contains 18 residues. The CDR3 sequence is CASSLVHSPSGRTDTQYF. CDR3 nucleotides: TGTGCCAGCAGTTTAGTACACAGTCCTAGCGGCCGCACAGATACGCAGTATTTT.

The J gene is TRBJ1-1, the V gene TRBV6-6, with 7 bases aligning to TRBD1. Germline V gene data show CDR1 as MNHNY and CDR2 as SVGAGI (reference sequence). This CDR3 has 15 amino acids. Trimming took 6 bases from V and 0 from J; bases not matched to a gene: 7. The DNA for the CDR3 is TGTGCCAGCAGCTGGGGTCAGGGGGTGAACACTGAAGCTTTCTTT. It codes for CASSWGQGVNTEAFF.

CDR3 in amino acids: CAIISSGGGGDTQYF. CDR3 bases: TGTGCCATCATTTCGTCGGGGGGAGGGGGAGATACGCAGTATTTT. The V and J genes are TRBV10-3 and TRBJ2-3, with TRBD2 as a possible D gene (7 bases). This CDR3 spans 15 amino acids. V lost 7 bases and J lost 5, with 19 bases in between. From germline, CDR1 is ENHRY and CDR2 SYGVKD.